This TCR beta chain was found in a study of blood T cell repertoires in COVID-19. Turning to the study itself: Researchers got acute and convalescent COVID-19 samples from the United States, Italy and Spain. In each case, the material was cDNA or gDNA derived from T cells, B-cell-depleted T cells, or PBMCs.

The authors' processing: By means of reference gene primer amplification, nucleated cell counts were estimated. Profiling relied on immunoSEQ multiplex PCR, and the TCRdb table lists in-frame clones only, not all of them. D and trimming were read from the DNA, whereas the V and J calls and clone size are those reported in that table. The top ten hold roughly 5.9% of the sample, which has tens of thousands of clones, around 92% seen once. Sequencing input: peripheral blood. The sequence was obtained from a woman aged 55-69 years with active COVID-19.

The CDR3 DNA follows: TGCGCCAGCAGCCATTTTAAAGGGAGAGACACCGGGGAGCTGTTTTTT. Residues: CASSHFKGRDTGELFF. The rearrangement joins TRBV4-1 to TRBJ2-2, with a weak D call TRBD2 (5 bases). This CDR3 has 16 residues. V lost 3 bases to trimming and J lost 3 bases, with 14 bases between them. Germline V lookup: CDR1 MGHRA, CDR2 YSYEKL.